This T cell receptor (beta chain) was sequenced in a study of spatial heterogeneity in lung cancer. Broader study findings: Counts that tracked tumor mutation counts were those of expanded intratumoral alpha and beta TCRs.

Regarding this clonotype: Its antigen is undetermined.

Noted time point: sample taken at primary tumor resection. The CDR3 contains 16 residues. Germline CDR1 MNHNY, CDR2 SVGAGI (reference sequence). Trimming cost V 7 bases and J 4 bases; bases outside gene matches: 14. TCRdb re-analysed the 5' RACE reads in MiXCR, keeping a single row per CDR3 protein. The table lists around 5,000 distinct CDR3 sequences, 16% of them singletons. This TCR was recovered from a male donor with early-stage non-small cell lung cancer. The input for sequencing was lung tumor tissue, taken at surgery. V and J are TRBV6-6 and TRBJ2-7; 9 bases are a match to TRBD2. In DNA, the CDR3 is TGTGCCAGCACCATGCGCGGGCGGGAGGGCCAATACGAGCAGTACTTC. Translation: CASTMRGREGQYEQYF.